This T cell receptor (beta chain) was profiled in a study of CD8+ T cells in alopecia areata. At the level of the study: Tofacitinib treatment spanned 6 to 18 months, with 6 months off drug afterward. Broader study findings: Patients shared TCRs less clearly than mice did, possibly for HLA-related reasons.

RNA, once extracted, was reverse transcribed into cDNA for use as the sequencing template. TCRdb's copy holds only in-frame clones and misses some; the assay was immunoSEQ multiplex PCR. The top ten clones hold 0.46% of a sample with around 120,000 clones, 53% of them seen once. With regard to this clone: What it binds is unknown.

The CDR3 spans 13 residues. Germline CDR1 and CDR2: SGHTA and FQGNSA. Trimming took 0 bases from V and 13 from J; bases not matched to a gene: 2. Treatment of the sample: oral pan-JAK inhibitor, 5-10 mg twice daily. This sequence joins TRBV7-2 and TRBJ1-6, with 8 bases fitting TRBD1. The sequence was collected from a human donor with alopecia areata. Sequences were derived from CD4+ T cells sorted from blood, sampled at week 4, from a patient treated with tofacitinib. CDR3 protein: CASSLAQGAPLHF. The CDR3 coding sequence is TGTGCCAGCAGCTTAGCGCAGGGGGCCCCCCTCCACTTT.